This T cell receptor (beta chain) was profiled in a study of identical twins. Unique molecular identifiers were present on cDNA, and template switching added a universal primer site. TCRdb re-derived calls from the 5' RACE reads in MiXCR, one entry per CDR3 protein. The table has roughly 290,000 distinct CDR3 sequences, about 8.1% seen once. Per the germline V gene, CDR1 is MGHRA and CDR2 is YSYEKL. The CDR3 spans 17 residues. V was pared by 1 base and J by 6 bases, with 10 bases of the junction left unmatched. This clonotype was seen more than once but under ten times. The same sample was also studied in work on yellow fever vaccine responses in identical twins.

The specimen sequenced was memory (CD45RO+) T cells sorted from blood. This chain links TRBV4-1 with TRBJ2-7; 12 bases line up with TRBD2. This clonotype was sampled from a woman aged 18-29 years in good health. The CDR3 is CASSQASGRALLSEQYF. The DNA for the CDR3 is TGCGCCAGCAGCCAAGCTAGCGGGAGGGCCTTACTAAGCGAGCAGTACTTC.